The clone carrying this T cell receptor (beta chain) turned up a few times. The antigen remains undetermined. Donors included only healthy HIV-negative adults lacking recent acute infections or vaccinations. CD4+ cells yielded CD45RA+ naive and CD45RA-negative memory subsets. Assay: immunoSEQ multiplex PCR; the TCRdb copy retains only in-frame clones and omits some. The table shows just over 2,000,000 clones, with roughly 95% occurring only once. The sample belongs to a study of shared clonotypes between healthy human individuals. Study results and caveats: Some naive CD4 clonotypes, 4% to 6%, turned up in common across several donors. The generation probabilities recorded for non-shared clonotypes fell below those of clonotypes shared by all four donors.

The sequenced sample was naive CD4+ T cells sorted from blood. Sample subset: CD45RA+ positively selected. The source is a man younger than 35 in good health.

The CDR3 bases are TGTGCCAGCAGCCCGAGTGGAGCAATCGAGCCCCAGCATTTT. Its translation: CASSPSGAIEPQHF. The genes are TRBV9 and TRBJ1-5; unclear D gene. From germline, CDR1 is SGDLS and CDR2 YYNGEE. V lost 4 bases and J 8 bases, leaving 16 bases between the germline ends. The CDR3 contains 14 residues.